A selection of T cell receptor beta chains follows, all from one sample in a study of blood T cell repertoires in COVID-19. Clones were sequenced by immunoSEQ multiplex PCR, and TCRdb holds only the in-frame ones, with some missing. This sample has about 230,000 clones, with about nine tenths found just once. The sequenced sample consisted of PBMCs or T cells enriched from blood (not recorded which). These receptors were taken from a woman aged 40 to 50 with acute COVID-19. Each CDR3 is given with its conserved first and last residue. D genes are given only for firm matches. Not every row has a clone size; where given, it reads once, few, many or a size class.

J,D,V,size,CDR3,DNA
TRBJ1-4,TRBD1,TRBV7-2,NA,CASSRRQGYEKLFF,TGTGCCAGCAGCCGTCGACAGGGGTATGAAAAACTGTTTTTT
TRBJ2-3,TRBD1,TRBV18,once,CASSPFNRGDTQYF,TGTGCCAGCTCACCTTTTAACAGGGGAGATACGCAGTATTTT
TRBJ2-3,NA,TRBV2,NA,CASSTRQSDTQYF,TGTGCCAGCAGTACCAGACAATCAGATACGCAGTATTTT
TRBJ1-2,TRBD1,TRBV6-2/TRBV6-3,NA,CASSYSRGGPINGYTF,TGTGCCAGCAGTTACTCGCGAGGGGGCCCTATCAATGGCTACACCTTC
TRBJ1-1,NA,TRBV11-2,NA,CASSLVEGKAEAFF,TGTGCCAGCAGCTTAGTTGAGGGAAAGGCTGAAGCTTTCTTT
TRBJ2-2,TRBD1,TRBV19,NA,CASSMGQGTGELFF,TGTGCCAGTAGTATGGGACAGGGCACCGGGGAGCTGTTTTTT
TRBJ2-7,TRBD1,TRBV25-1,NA,CASSDYRDRDEQYF,TGTGCCAGCAGTGACTACCGGGACAGGGACGAGCAGTACTTC
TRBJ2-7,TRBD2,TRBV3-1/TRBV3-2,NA,CASTSEGTSGGYEQYF,TGTGCCAGCACCTCGGAGGGGACTAGCGGGGGCTACGAGCAGTACTTC
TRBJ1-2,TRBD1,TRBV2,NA,CASSPLRQGARGYTF,TGTGCCAGCAGCCCCCTAAGGCAGGGGGCCAGGGGCTACACCTTC
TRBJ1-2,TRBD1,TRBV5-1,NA,CASSPRTGSGYTF,TGCGCCAGCAGCCCACGGACAGGGTCGGGCTACACCTTC
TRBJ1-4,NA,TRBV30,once,CAWSRESNEKLFF,TGTGCCTGGAGTCGGGAATCTAATGAAAAACTGTTTTTT
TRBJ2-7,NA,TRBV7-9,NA,CASSLKGGYEQYF,TGTGCCAGCAGCTTAAAAGGAGGCTACGAGCAGTACTTC
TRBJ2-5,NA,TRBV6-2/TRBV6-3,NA,CASSYNLRGRQEQETQYF,TGTGCCAGCAGTTATAATCTGCGGGGGCGTCAGGAGCAAGAGACCCAGTACTTC
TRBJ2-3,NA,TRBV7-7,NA,CASSLERGSTDTQYF,TGTGCCAGCAGCTTAGAGAGAGGGAGCACAGATACGCAGTATTTT
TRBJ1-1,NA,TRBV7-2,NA,CASSLVITGDTEAFF,TGTGCCAGCAGCTTAGTAATTACGGGAGACACTGAAGCTTTCTTT
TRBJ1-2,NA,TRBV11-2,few,CASSRGTGQISGYTF,TGTGCCAGCAGCAGGGGGACCGGACAAATTTCGGGCTACACCTTC
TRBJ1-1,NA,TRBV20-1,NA,CSASVPQGEAFF,TGCAGTGCTAGTGTCCCCCAGGGGGAAGCTTTCTTT
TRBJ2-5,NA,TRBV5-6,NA,CASSLPGHQQETQYF,TGTGCCAGCAGCCTTCCGGGACACCAACAAGAGACCCAGTACTTC
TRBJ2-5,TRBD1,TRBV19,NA,CASSTTGALETQYF,TGTGCCAGTAGTACCACAGGGGCCCTAGAGACCCAGTACTTC
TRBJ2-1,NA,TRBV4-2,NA,CASSQDLQPLLEQFF,TGTGCCAGCAGCCAAGATCTCCAACCCCTCCTAGAGCAGTTCTTC
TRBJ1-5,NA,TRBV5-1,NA,CASSLESGKGQPQHF,TGCGCCAGCAGCTTGGAATCAGGGAAAGGGCAGCCCCAGCATTTT
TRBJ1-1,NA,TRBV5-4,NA,CASSAGGLNTEAFF,TGTGCCAGCAGCGCGGGAGGGCTGAACACTGAAGCTTTCTTT
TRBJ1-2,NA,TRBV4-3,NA,CASGYMTDPNYGYTF,TGCGCCAGCGGATACATGACAGATCCTAACTATGGCTACACCTTC
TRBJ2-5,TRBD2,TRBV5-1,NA,CASSLWLAGETQYF,TGCGCCAGCAGCTTGTGGCTAGCGGGGGAGACCCAGTACTTC
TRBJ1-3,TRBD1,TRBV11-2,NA,CASSFIGTANSGNTIYF,TGTGCCAGCAGCTTCATCGGGACAGCAAACTCTGGAAACACCATATATTTT
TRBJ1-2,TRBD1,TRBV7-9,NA,CASWAGQVNYGYTF,TGTGCCAGCTGGGCGGGACAGGTGAACTATGGCTACACCTTC
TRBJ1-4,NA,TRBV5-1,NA,CASSLAETANEKLFF,TGCGCCAGCAGCTTGGCCGAGACAGCTAATGAAAAACTGTTTTTT
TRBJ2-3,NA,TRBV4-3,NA,CASSLAPPSQGPDTQYF,TGCGCCAGCAGCCTGGCTCCGCCCTCTCAGGGCCCAGATACGCAGTATTTT
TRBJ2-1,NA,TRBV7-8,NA,CASSLVGVGSYNEQFF,TGTGCCAGCAGCTTAGTAGGGGTAGGGTCCTACAATGAGCAGTTCTTC
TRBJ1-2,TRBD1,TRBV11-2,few,CASSLDPGTVYGYTF,TGTGCCAGCAGCTTAGATCCCGGGACAGTCTATGGCTACACCTTC
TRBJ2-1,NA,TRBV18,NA,CASSLSGYNEQFF,TGTGCCAGCTCACTCAGTGGCTACAATGAGCAGTTCTTC
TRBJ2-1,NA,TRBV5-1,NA,CASSLRRRDNEQFF,TGCGCCAGCAGCTTGAGACGGCGGGACAATGAGCAGTTCTTC
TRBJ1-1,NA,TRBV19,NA,CASSSPAPVEAFF,TGTGCCAGTAGTTCGCCCGCGCCTGTCGAGGCTTTCTTT
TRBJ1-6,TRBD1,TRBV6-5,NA,CASTMGTGVSPLHF,TGTGCCAGCACGATGGGGACAGGGGTTTCACCCCTCCACTTT
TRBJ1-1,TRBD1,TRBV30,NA,CACGTGRNTEAFF,TGTGCCTGTGGGACAGGGCGGAACACTGAAGCTTTCTTT
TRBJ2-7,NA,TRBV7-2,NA,CASSLGAQYEQYF,TGTGCCAGCAGCTTAGGGGCACAGTACGAGCAGTACTTC
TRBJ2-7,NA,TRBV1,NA,CTSSQGGTSGSYEQYF,TGCACCAGCAGCCAAGGCGGGACTAGCGGATCCTACGAGCAGTACTTC
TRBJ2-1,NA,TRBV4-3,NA,CASSQPFGLSNEQFF,TGCGCCAGCAGCCAGCCATTCGGACTCTCCAATGAGCAGTTCTTC
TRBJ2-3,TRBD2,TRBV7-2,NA,CASSLRLAGLRTDTQYF,TGTGCCAGCAGCTTACGATTAGCGGGCCTCAGGACAGATACGCAGTATTTT
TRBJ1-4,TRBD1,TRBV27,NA,CASSLRPDRGSGNEKLFF,TGTGCCAGCAGTTTAAGACCGGACAGGGGGTCGGGTAATGAAAAACTGTTTTTT
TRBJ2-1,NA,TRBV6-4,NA,CASSDSNNEQFF,TGTGCCAGCAGTGACTCCAACAATGAGCAGTTCTTC
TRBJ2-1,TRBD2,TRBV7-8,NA,CASRGSGRSSYNEQFF,TGTGCCAGCAGAGGCAGCGGGAGGAGCTCCTACAATGAGCAGTTCTTC
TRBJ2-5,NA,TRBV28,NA,CASTTPTRDRLDQETQYF,TGTGCCAGCACCACCCCGACCCGGGACAGACTAGACCAAGAGACCCAGTACTTC
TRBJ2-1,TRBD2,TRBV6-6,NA,CASSYTSGDYNEQFF,TGTGCCAGCAGCTACACTAGCGGAGATTACAATGAGCAGTTCTTC